This record looks at one TCR beta chain sequence and its context. This CDR3 is 13 amino acids long. Germline V gene sequence: CDR1 SGHVT, CDR2 SQSDAQ. V lost 6 bases to trimming and J lost 5 bases, with 13 bases between them. The sample belongs to a study of T cells in Graves' hyperthyroidism and ophthalmopathy. The investigators amplified TCR beta CDR3 regions from RNA transcripts. A set of HTBI primers served as the primers for a first-round RT-PCR of the TCR CDR3. TCRdb fed the multiplex PCR reads into MiXCR, producing one record per CDR3 protein. This repertoire shows nearly 750,000 distinct CDR3 sequences, just over 35% found once; its top ten account for 30% to 40%.

The sample taken for sequencing was blood. This chain joins TRBV7-4 and TRBJ1-1, with a possible D match to TRBD1 (5 bases). The sequence derives from a woman aged 40-49 years with Graves' hyperthyroidism. The DNA for the CDR3 is TGTGCCAGCAGAAAAAGAAAGGGGACTGAAGCTTTCTTT. This encodes CASRKRKGTEAFF. Together with reference TRBV7-4 and TRBJ1-1, the CDR3 gives the full variable domain: GAGVSQSPRYKVAKRGRDVALRCDSISGHVTLYWYRQTLGQGSEVLTYSQSDAQRDKSGRPSGRFSAERPERSVSTLKIQRTEQGDSAVYLCASRKRKGTEAFFGQGTRLTVV.